Presented here are 16 T cell receptor beta chains from one specimen sequenced in a study of T-cell reconstitution after alpha-beta-depleted transplantation in children. Construction of the TCRbeta library involved unique molecular identifiers. MiXCR, run by TCRdb on the PCR reads, gives a single entry per CDR3 protein. This sample has 330,000 or so distinct CDR3 sequences, with roughly 9.1% found just once. Here the sequenced sample was PBMCs, taken before TCRalphabeta/CD19-depleted stem cell transplant. The receptors come from a boy under three years old with acute myeloid leukemia, due to receive a stem cell transplant.

The chain is built from TRBV19 and TRBJ2-2; maybe TRBD1 (5 bases). Germline V CDR1 and CDR2: LNHDA, SQIVND (reference sequence). The V end was cut by 6 bases, the J end by 4 bases, with 12 bases between. The CDR3 totals 14 residues. The CDR3 region is CASSRQWGTGELFF. DNA for the CDR3: TGTGCCAGTAGCCGACAGTGGGGCACCGGGGAGCTGTTTTTT. The full variable domain, with the rest looked up from reference TRBV19 and TRBJ2-2, is DGGITQSPKYLFRKEGQNVTLSCEQNLNHDAMYWYRQDPGQGLRLIYYSQIVNDFQKGDIAEGYSVSREKKESFPLTVTSAQKNPTAFYLCASSRQWGTGELFFGEGSRLTVL.

The chain uses TRBV5-1 and TRBJ2-7; perhaps TRBD1 as D (6 bases). This CDR3 region has 14 residues. Trimming removed 6 bases at V and 2 bases at J, with 15 bases between. CDR1 and CDR2 (germline): SGHRS, YFSETQ. Here the CDR3 reads CASTSRTEPYEQYF. CDR3 in DNA: TGCGCCAGCACTTCCCGGACAGAGCCCTACGAGCAGTACTTC.

There are many counts of this clonotype. The rearrangement links TRBV5-5 to TRBJ2-4; no clear D. Germline CDR1 SGHKS, CDR2 YYEKEE (reference sequence). The V end lost 0 bases, the J end lost 4 bases, and 2 bases lay between the germline ends. The CDR3 is made up of 12 amino acids. The CDR3 nucleotides read TGTGCCAGCAGCTTGGTAAAAAACATTCAGTACTTC. Protein: CASSLVKNIQYF.

This clonotype was recorded many times. This rearrangement joins TRBV11-2 to TRBJ2-5; tentative D call: TRBD2 (5 bases). Trimming took off 2 bases at V and 1 base at J, with 8 bases between the two ends. This CDR3 spans 14 amino acids. CDR1 and CDR2 from the germline V gene are SGHAT and FQNNGV. The CDR3 loop reads CASSLIRGQETQYF. CDR3 nucleotides: TGTGCCAGCAGCTTAATCCGGGGCCAAGAGACCCAGTACTTC.

The CDR3 sequence is CASSLGARVNTEAFF. For the CDR3, the DNA is TGTGCCAGCAGCTTGGGGGCCAGGGTGAACACTGAAGCTTTCTTT. The chain links TRBV5-4 to TRBJ1-1; perhaps TRBD1 as D (5 bases). The V and J ends lost 0 bases and 0 bases respectively, with 9 bases between them. The length of the CDR3 is 15 residues. CDR1 SGHNT and CDR2 YYREEE come from the germline V gene (reference sequence). The whole variable domain, filled in from reference TRBV5-4 and TRBJ1-1, reads ETGVTQSPTHLIKTRGQQVTLRCSSQSGHNTVSWYQQALGQGPQFIFQYYREEENGRGNFPPRFSGLQFPNYSSELNVNALELDDSALYLCASSLGARVNTEAFFGQGTRLTVV.

In its sample, this clonotype was seen many times. V and J are TRBV5-5 and TRBJ2-5; D possibly corresponds to TRBD1 (5 bases). CDR3 length equals 14 residues. The V end was cut by 4 bases, the J end by 3 bases, with 13 bases between. Germline V gene lookup returns CDR1 SGHKS and CDR2 YYEKEE (reference sequence). DNA for the CDR3: TGTGCCAGCAGCCGTTACAGGAATGAAGAGACCCAGTACTTC. Translating it yields CASSRYRNEETQYF.

The J gene is TRBJ2-1, the V gene TRBV4-3; D unresolved. The CDR3 sequence is 14 residues long. V lost 0 bases and J lost 6, with 9 bases in between. Germline-derived CDR1 and CDR2 are LGHNA and YSLEER. The CDR3 sequence is CASSQEQLGNEQFF. The CDR3, as DNA: TGCGCCAGCAGCCAAGAACAGCTGGGCAATGAGCAGTTCTTC.

This clonotype was seen many times. The chain links TRBV29-1 to TRBJ2-1; the D is unclear. Germline lookup yields CDR1 SQVTM and CDR2 ANQGSEA. Trimming stripped 4 bases from V and 4 bases from J, with 11 bases between. The CDR3 has 13 residues. CDR3 amino acids: CSVGPYFYNEQFF. Written as DNA, the CDR3 is TGCAGCGTTGGGCCGTACTTTTACAATGAGCAGTTCTTC.

In this sample, this clonotype turned up many times. The chain combines TRBV6-1 with TRBJ2-2; 9 positions match TRBD1. With V trimmed by 6 bases and J by 4 bases, 6 bases remained unmatched. CDR1 MNHNS and CDR2 SASEGT come from the germline V gene. The CDR3 has 15 amino acids. The DNA of the CDR3 is TGTGCCAGCAGGTGGGGACAGGGCTCCACCGGGGAGCTGTTTTTT. This gives the protein CASRWGQGSTGELFF.

This clonotype was detected ten times or more. The chain employs TRBV29-1 and TRBJ2-1; D uncertain. This CDR3 contains 14 residues. V shed 1 base and J shed 5 bases, with 12 bases lying between them. Germline lookup yields CDR1 SQVTM and CDR2 ANQGSEA. DNA of the CDR3: TGCAGCGTTGAAGGGCTAGTTAGGGACAATGAGCAGTTCTTC. Translation: CSVEGLVRDNEQFF.

This clonotype has ten or more counts. The V call is TRBV5-1, the J call TRBJ2-2; 10 bases fit TRBD2. From germline, CDR1 is SGHRS and CDR2 YFSETQ. The CDR3 has 16 amino acids. Trimming removed 4 bases from V and 0 bases from J; junction bases left unmatched: 3. The CDR3 coding sequence is TGCGCCAGCAGCCCACTAGCGGGGCCGAACACCGGGGAGCTGTTTTTT. Its translation: CASSPLAGPNTGELFF.

V is TRBV5-6 and J is TRBJ2-5, with D possibly being TRBD1 or TRBD2 (6 bases each). V lost 2 bases and J 7 bases, leaving 21 bases between the germline ends. Per the germline V gene, CDR1 is SGHDT and CDR2 is YYEEEE. This CDR3 comprises 16 residues. The CDR3 DNA reads TGTGCCAGCAGCTTTGCCGGGACAACACGGGGAGGGACCCAGTACTTC. It encodes CASSFAGTTRGGTQYF. Using reference TRBV5-6 and TRBJ2-5 for the parts outside the CDR3, the full variable domain is DAGVTQSPTHLIKTRGQQVTLRCSPKSGHDTVSWYQQALGQGPQFIFQYYEEEERQRGNFPDRFSGHQFPNYSSELNVNALLLGDSALYLCASSFAGTTRGGTQYFGPGTRLLVL.

J is TRBJ2-1 and V is TRBV10-3; D is uncertain. From germline, CDR1 is ENHRY and CDR2 SYGVKD. The CDR3 length is 16 residues. The V gene lost 8 bases and the J gene lost 0 bases, with 17 bases spanning the gap. CDR3 region: CAIGFVDPSSYNEQFF. The CDR3, as DNA: TGTGCCATCGGATTCGTAGACCCGAGCTCCTACAATGAGCAGTTCTTC.

Ten or more counts support this clonotype. V gene TRBV5-6 combines with J gene TRBJ2-1; D not resolved. The CDR3 totals 11 residues. Between the trimmed V and J ends, which lost 0 bases and 8 bases, there was a span of 3 bases. CDR1 SGHDT and CDR2 YYEEEE come from the germline V gene. CDR3 residues: CASSLAYEQFF. The CDR3 DNA reads as TGTGCCAGCAGCTTGGCGTATGAGCAGTTCTTC.

In this sample, this clonotype turned up many times. This rearrangement joins TRBV20-1 to TRBJ2-7; possible D gene TRBD2, 6 bases. The V end was cut by 6 bases, the J end by 6 bases, with 12 bases between. The CDR3 is 11 residues long. Germline V CDR1 and CDR2: DFQATT, SNEGSKA (reference sequence). The CDR3 coding sequence is TGCAGTGCCCCGGGACTGGCCGAGCAGTACTTC. It translates to CSAPGLAEQYF.

J is TRBJ1-1 and V is TRBV3-1, with 7 bases identical to TRBD1. Trimming removed 3 bases from V and 1 base from J; junction bases left unmatched: 5. The CDR3 is made up of 15 amino acids. Per the germline V gene, CDR1 is LGHDT and CDR2 is YNNKEL (reference sequence). In nucleotides, the CDR3 is TGTGCCAGCAGCCACGGCGGGACAGCGAACACTGAAGCTTTCTTT. This gives the protein CASSHGGTANTEAFF.